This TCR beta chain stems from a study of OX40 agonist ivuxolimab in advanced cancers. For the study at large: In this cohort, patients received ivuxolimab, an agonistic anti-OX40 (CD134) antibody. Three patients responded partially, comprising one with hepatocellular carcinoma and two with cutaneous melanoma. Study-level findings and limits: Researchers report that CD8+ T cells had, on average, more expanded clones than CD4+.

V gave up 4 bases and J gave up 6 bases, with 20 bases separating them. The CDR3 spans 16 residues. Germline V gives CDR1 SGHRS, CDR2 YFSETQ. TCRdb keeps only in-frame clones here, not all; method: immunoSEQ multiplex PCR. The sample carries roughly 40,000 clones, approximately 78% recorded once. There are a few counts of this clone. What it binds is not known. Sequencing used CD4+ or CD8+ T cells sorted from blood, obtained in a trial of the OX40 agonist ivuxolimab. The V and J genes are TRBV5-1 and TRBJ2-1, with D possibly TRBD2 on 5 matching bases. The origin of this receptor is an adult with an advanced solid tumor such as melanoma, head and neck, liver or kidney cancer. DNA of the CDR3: TGCGCCAGCAGCCATGGGTGGGGAGCTCCGGGCAATGAGCAGTTCTTC. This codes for CASSHGWGAPGNEQFF.